One and the same sample provided the 5 T cell receptor beta chains below, sequenced in a study of T cells in Graves' hyperthyroidism and ophthalmopathy. RNA transcripts yielded amplified TCR beta CDR3 regions. The primer set for the first-round RT-PCR of the TCR CDR3 was HTBI. TCRdb processed the multiplex PCR reads anew with MiXCR; each CDR3 protein has one entry. The sample holds around 690,000 distinct CDR3 sequences; roughly 20% are singletons and the top ten take 30% to 40%. The sample was blood. These receptor sequences come from a man in his thirties or forties with Graves' ophthalmopathy.

The J gene is TRBJ2-3, the V gene TRBV4-3, with 12 bases identical to TRBD2. V lost 4 bases and J lost 5; bases outside the gene matches: 4. This CDR3 contains 15 residues. Germline V gives CDR1 LGHNA, CDR2 YSLEER. In DNA form, the CDR3 reads TGCGCCAGCAGCCCGCGACTAGCGGGAGAAGATACGCAGTATTTT. Translating gives CASSPRLAGEDTQYF.

CDR3 protein: CASSILASNEQFF. CDR3 nucleotide sequence: TGTGCCAGTAGTATTTTGGCTAGCAATGAGCAGTTCTTC. The chain employs TRBV19 and TRBJ2-1; D gene ambiguous. V dropped 3 bases and J dropped 6 bases, with 9 bases sitting between them. The CDR3 runs to 13 residues. Germline V gene lookup returns CDR1 LNHDA and CDR2 SQIVND (reference sequence).

Regarding this clonotype: This may be a read error: a much more frequent sequence differs by one nucleotide. The chain has TRBV4-1 and TRBJ2-7, with D possibly matching TRBD1 (5 bases). Germline CDR1 reads MGHRA; CDR2 reads YSYEKL. The CDR3 totals 14 residues. The CDR3 sequence: CASSQEQVRHEQNF. In DNA, the CDR3 is TGCGCCAGCAGCCAAGAACAGGTTCGGCACGAGCAGAACTTC.

This clonotype has just a few counts. The V and J genes are TRBV27 and TRBJ2-7; D is undetermined. V dropped 5 bases and J dropped 0 bases, with 11 bases sitting between them. Germline lookup yields CDR1 MNHEY and CDR2 SMNVEV (reference sequence). CDR3 length equals 14 residues. The CDR3 loop is CASSLNRPSYEQYF. The CDR3 DNA reads as TGTGCCAGCAGTCTAAACCGGCCCTCCTACGAGCAGTACTTC.

This clonotype has at least ten counts. The chain carries TRBV28 and TRBJ1-1, with no clear D. The CDR3 is made up of 18 amino acids. Deletions cut 3 bases from V and 3 bases from J, with 23 bases between. Germline V lookup: CDR1 MDHEN, CDR2 SYDVKM. CDR3 bases: TGTGCCAGCAGTTTTCGACAACCCCTAGCGGCTGGGCACACTGAAGCTTTCTTT. Translated, it gives CASSFRQPLAAGHTEAFF.